This T cell receptor (beta chain) was recorded in a study of T cell responses to AZD1222 COVID-19 vaccine. General study results and limits: Dominant at 160-218 and 743-854, vaccine-associated CD4 TCRs also spanned spike. White British ancestry dominated among donors, who included more females, and clonal diversity was possibly underestimated.

Method: immunoSEQ multiplex PCR; TCRdb's copy keeps in-frame clones and lacks some. This sample has some 81,000 clones; under 95% occur once, and the top ten carry approximately 10%. With regard to this clone: The antigen is not known.

The source material was peripheral blood, sampled 28 days after the second AZD1222 dose. The TCR sequence derives from an adult who received the AZD1222 COVID-19 vaccine.

The CDR3 sequence: CASSLDTGGYYNEQFF. DNA for the CDR3: TGTGCCAGCAGCTTGGATACAGGGGGCTATTACAATGAGCAGTTCTTC. J is TRBJ2-1 and V is TRBV5-6; 9 bases match TRBD1. Germline-derived CDR1 and CDR2 are SGHDT and YYEEEE. CDR3 length: 16 amino acids. V dropped 0 bases and J dropped 4; count of bases not matched to a gene: 5.